These 32 T cell receptor beta chains share one sample of origin, sequenced in a study of T-cell memory formation after mild COVID-19 (dated by TCRdb to the early 2020s). Libraries came from 5' RACE. TCRdb records Illumina NovaSeq 6000 as the sequencer. TCRdb trimmed the raw reads at Q25, called clones with MiXCR and kept productive beta chains. Each CDR3 protein gets just one entry, which takes the most common genes and DNA from the rows behind it. Here the sample has tens of thousands of distinct CDR3 sequences; around 7.3% occur a single time. The ten largest account for 1.4% of the sample. Sequencing was carried out using PBMCs or a T cell subset sorted from them (not recorded which). The source is a man between 18 and 29 years old who had mild COVID-19 (a few samples of this study predate the infection). The sample titles of this study are shuffled in the database, so cell type and time point are left out; the donor was told from shared clones.

The chain is built from TRBV13 and TRBJ1-4; TRBD1 might be the D (5 bases). CDR3 length: 15 residues. The germline V and J ends were trimmed by 2 bases and 8 bases, with 15 bases remaining between them. Germline CDR1 is PRHDT and CDR2 is FYEKMQ (reference sequence). CDR3 DNA: TGTGCCAGCAGCTTAAGGGGACGTCTGGAAGAAAAACTGTTTTTT. Its translation is CASSLRGRLEEKLFF.

This clonotype was counted only a few times. This rearrangement joins TRBV4-3 to TRBJ2-3; D perhaps matches TRBD1 (5 bases). The CDR3 runs 14 residues. Deletions cut 0 bases from V and 7 bases from J, with 11 bases between. Per the germline V gene, CDR1 is LGHNA and CDR2 is YSLEER. The CDR3 DNA reads TGCGCCAGCAGCCAAGATGGGGCCACCAATACGCAGTATTTT. The encoded protein is CASSQDGATNTQYF.

This clonotype occurred a few times. The rearrangement links TRBV20-1 to TRBJ1-2, with 9 bases aligning to TRBD1. The CDR3 has 13 residues. V shed 6 bases, J shed 8 bases, and the junction held 10 bases outside the gene matches. Per the germline V gene, CDR1 is DFQATT and CDR2 is SNEGSKA (reference sequence). CDR3 sequence: CSASHRGQIGYTF. The CDR3 nucleotides read TGCAGTGCAAGCCACAGGGGGCAAATAGGCTACACCTTC.

This clonotype came up a few times. This chain connects TRBV11-2 to TRBJ2-2, with 8 bases fitting TRBD2. The CDR3 runs 16 residues. Losses at the gene ends were 1 base for V and 5 bases for J; bases not matched to a gene: 6. Germline CDR1 SGHAT, CDR2 FQNNGV. In DNA form, the CDR3 reads TGTGCCAGCAGCTTAGTAGTTACTAGCGGAACCGGGGAGCTGTTTTTT. This gives the protein CASSLVVTSGTGELFF.

This clonotype was seen a handful of times. The chain combines TRBV7-2 with TRBJ2-5; maybe TRBD1 (5 bases). The CDR3 consists of 13 residues. The V end was cut by 4 bases, the J end by 1 base, with 7 bases between. CDR1 and CDR2 from the germline V gene are SGHTA and FQGNSA. As DNA, the CDR3 is TGTGCCAGCAGCTCCAGGGTCCAAGAGACCCAGTACTTC. As protein: CASSSRVQETQYF.

The chain carries TRBV24-1 and TRBJ2-3; perhaps TRBD1 as D (5 bases). Germline loops: CDR1 KGHDR, CDR2 SFDVKD. The CDR3 is 15 residues long. V was clipped by 0 bases and J by 3 bases, with 9 bases between them. The CDR3 protein is CATSDLGQGTDTQYF. For the CDR3, the DNA is TGTGCCACCAGTGATTTGGGGCAGGGAACAGATACGCAGTATTTT.

This clonotype was seen more than once but under ten times. The V and J genes are TRBV24-1 and TRBJ2-5; D ambiguous. This CDR3 comprises 13 residues. Germline lookup yields CDR1 KGHDR and CDR2 SFDVKD. Trimming took off 5 bases at V and 2 bases at J, with 8 bases between the two ends. CDR3 protein: CATSAGWQETQYF. In DNA, the CDR3 is TGTGCCACCAGTGCCGGCTGGCAAGAGACCCAGTACTTC.

This rearrangement joins TRBV20-1 to TRBJ2-1, with unresolved D. The V gene's germline CDR1 is DFQATT and CDR2 SNEGSKA (reference sequence). V was cut by 5 bases and J by 8 bases, with 7 bases left in between. The CDR3 contains 10 residues. The CDR3, as DNA: TGCAGTGCTCTCATGCATGAGCAGTTCTTC. Translating it yields CSALMHEQFF.

The chain couples TRBV5-1 to TRBJ2-1; a weak D match, TRBD2 (5 bases). V lost 5 bases to trimming and J lost 5 bases, with 26 bases between them. CDR1 is SGHRS, CDR2 YFSETQ, per germline. The CDR3 is 18 residues long. The CDR3 sequence: CASSKEGLSGGSHNEQFF. The CDR3 DNA sequence: TGCGCCAGCAGTAAAGAGGGCCTCAGTGGTGGATCCCACAATGAGCAGTTCTTC.

This clonotype has more than one count but fewer than ten. The V and J genes are TRBV7-9 and TRBJ2-1, with D possibly being TRBD1 or TRBD2 (5 bases each). Germline V gene sequence: CDR1 SEHNR, CDR2 FQNEAQ (reference sequence). The CDR3 length is 12 residues. Between the trimmed V and J ends, which lost 4 bases and 9 bases, there was a span of 10 bases. The chain's CDR3 is CASSSGPGEQFF. The CDR3, as DNA: TGTGCCAGCAGCTCGGGACCTGGTGAGCAGTTCTTC.

The V call is TRBV3-1, the J call TRBJ2-1, with a possible D match to TRBD2 (6 bases). Germline CDR1 LGHDT, CDR2 YNNKEL (reference sequence). CDR3 length equals 14 residues. V was clipped by 0 bases and J by 4 bases, with 7 bases between them. The CDR3 region is CASSQEAGYNEQFF. In nucleotides, the CDR3 is TGTGCCAGCAGCCAAGAGGCGGGGTACAATGAGCAGTTCTTC.

CDR3: CASRPQGQPQHF. CDR3 in DNA: TGTGCCAGCAGACCCCAGGGTCAGCCCCAGCATTTT. This chain connects TRBV12-3 or TRBV12-4 to TRBJ1-5; maybe TRBD1 (5 bases). V was pared by 6 bases and J by 6 bases, with 9 bases between. This CDR3 is built from 12 residues.

The V call is TRBV6-4, the J call TRBJ2-2; no clear D gene. Trimming took off 2 bases at V and 7 bases at J, with 5 bases between the two ends. The CDR3 is 12 amino acids. The germline gives CDR1 MRHNA, CDR2 SNTAGT. CDR3 DNA: TGTGCCAGCAGTGACCAATACGGGGAGCTGTTTTTT. Its translation: CASSDQYGELFF.

This clonotype was seen only a few times. The chain links TRBV7-9 to TRBJ1-1; 8 bases align to TRBD1. Germline trimming cut 5 bases from V and 6 bases from J; bases unmatched to any gene: 11. Per germline, CDR1 SEHNR and CDR2 FQNEAQ (reference sequence). CDR3 length equals 15 residues. CDR3 nucleotide sequence: TGTGCCAGCAGCCCTCGGACAGGGATCTCGTCTGAAGCTTTCTTT. Amino acid sequence: CASSPRTGISSEAFF.

The chain carries TRBV16 and TRBJ1-1; D remains unclear. Trimming left V 3 bases short and J 5 bases short, with 19 bases between. CDR1 and CDR2 (germline): KGHSY, FQNENV. This CDR3 region has 16 residues. The CDR3 is CASSHNRRYLGTEAFF. CDR3 DNA sequence: TGTGCCAGCAGCCACAACCGTCGGTACCTCGGGACTGAAGCTTTCTTT.

This clonotype has ten or more counts. CDR3 loop: CASSLPTGGRTQYF. CDR3 nucleotides: TGTGCCAGCAGCTTACCTACAGGGGGGAGAACCCAGTACTTC. The rearrangement uses TRBV11-2 and TRBJ2-5, with 8 bases fitting TRBD1. This CDR3 is built from 14 residues. V dropped 2 bases and J dropped 8; count of bases not matched to a gene: 7. Germline CDR1 reads SGHAT; CDR2 reads FQNNGV.

The sample holds a few counts of this clonotype. The CDR3 loop is CASTGQGNYGYTF. The CDR3 nucleotides read TGTGCCAGTACCGGACAGGGGAACTATGGCTACACCTTC. The V call is TRBV19, the J call TRBJ1-2, with TRBD1 matching 9 bases. The V and J ends lost 7 bases and 2 bases, in that order; junction bases with no gene match: 2. The germline CDR1 and CDR2 sequences are LNHDA and SQIVND (reference sequence). This CDR3 comprises 13 residues.

The rearrangement links TRBV7-9 to TRBJ2-7; the D gene is possibly TRBD2 (5 bases). V was cut by 5 bases and J by 3 bases, with 14 bases left in between. This CDR3 region has 14 residues. Germline values: CDR1 SEHNR, CDR2 FQNEAQ (reference sequence). The CDR3 coding sequence is TGTGCCAGCAGCCTAGTTGAGGGCCTCTACGAGCAGTACTTC. Protein: CASSLVEGLYEQYF.

V usage is TRBV29-1 and J usage is TRBJ2-5; 7 positions agree with TRBD1. Trimming took 7 bases from V and 5 from J; bases not matched to a gene: 19. Per germline, CDR1 SQVTM and CDR2 ANQGSEA. This CDR3 region has 16 residues. CDR3 sequence (DNA): TGCAGCGGTTTAGCCCCGAGACAGGGTGTTTCGGAGACCCAGTACTTC. It codes for CSGLAPRQGVSETQYF.

This clonotype was detected only a few times. V is TRBV7-2 and J is TRBJ2-1; the match to TRBD2 covers 14 bases. Germline CDR1 reads SGHTA; CDR2 reads FQGNSA. V was pared by 5 bases and J by 2 bases, with 17 bases of the junction left unmatched. CDR3 length equals 21 residues. The CDR3 region has the DNA TGTGCCAGCAGCCACCCCCGACGTGGGGGACTAGCGGGGGACACCTACAATGAGCAGTTCTTC. As protein: CASSHPRRGGLAGDTYNEQFF.

This clonotype has more than one count but fewer than ten. This sequence joins TRBV7-3 and TRBJ2-5; 10 nucleotides match TRBD2. The CDR3 spans 15 residues. After removal of 3 bases from V and 5 bases from J, the junction contained 6 bases not matched to a gene. Per the germline V gene, CDR1 is SGHTA and CDR2 is FQGTGA. For the CDR3, the DNA is TGTGCCAGCAGCTTGCTAGCGGGGGCTGGGGAGACCCAGTACTTC. Encoded protein: CASSLLAGAGETQYF.

This clonotype was seen a handful of times. V gene TRBV28 combines with J gene TRBJ1-2; D uncertain. Trimming cost V 5 bases and J 7 bases, with 11 bases left between them. Germline assignment: CDR1 MDHEN and CDR2 SYDVKM. This CDR3 is 12 amino acids long. The DNA of the CDR3 is TGTGCCAGCAGTGTCTCAGGATCTGGCTACACCTTC. Its protein product is CASSVSGSGYTF.

This clonotype has only a few counts. This sequence joins TRBV7-3 and TRBJ2-5; 11 nucleotides align to TRBD1. CDR1 and CDR2 from the germline V gene are SGHTA and FQGTGA. After removal of 5 bases from V and 2 bases from J, the junction contained 13 bases not matched to a gene. CDR3 length: 18 amino acids. The CDR3 DNA is TGTGCCAGCAGCCCATTGGGGGGGACAGGGGGACCACAAGAGACCCAGTACTTC. This sequence encodes CASSPLGGTGGPQETQYF.

This clonotype was detected many times. This chain uses TRBV29-1 with TRBJ2-1; 11 nucleotides agree with TRBD2. Germline trimming cut 7 bases from V and 5 bases from J; bases unmatched to any gene: 10. The CDR3 is 15 residues long. CDR1 SQVTM and CDR2 ANQGSEA come from the germline V gene. The CDR3 reads CSAAPTSGGDNEQFF. The CDR3 nucleotides read TGCAGCGCCGCTCCAACTAGCGGGGGCGACAATGAGCAGTTCTTC.

This clonotype was picked up a small number of times. The chain couples TRBV5-6 to TRBJ2-1; no clear D gene. V shed 2 bases and J shed 6 bases, with 9 bases lying between them. Germline lookup yields CDR1 SGHDT and CDR2 YYEEEE. This CDR3 region has 13 residues. CDR3 DNA sequence: TGTGCCAGCAGCTTCTCTCCGAGCAATGAGCAGTTCTTC. Its protein is CASSFSPSNEQFF.

The rearrangement links TRBV6-2 or TRBV6-3 to TRBJ2-7; the D call may be TRBD1 or TRBD2 (5 bases each). V lost 4 bases and J 5 bases, leaving 18 bases between the germline ends. Germline values: CDR1 MNHEY, CDR2 SVGEGT. This CDR3 contains 15 residues. The CDR3 loop is CASSSRLYGADEQYV. DNA for the CDR3: TGTGCCAGCAGTTCTCGTCTGTACGGGGCAGACGAGCAGTACGTC.

The J gene is TRBJ1-3, the V gene TRBV7-2; D gene ambiguous. The CDR3 is 13 amino acids. Trimming shortened V by 0 bases and J by 8 bases, and 8 bases separated the two germline ends. CDR1 SGHTA and CDR2 FQGNSA come from the germline V gene. The DNA for the CDR3 is TGTGCCAGCAGCTTAGCACCCGGAGACACCATATATTTT. Translated, it gives CASSLAPGDTIYF.

There are many counts of this clonotype. V and J are TRBV7-2 and TRBJ2-2, with a tentative D call TRBD1 (5 bases). Trimming left V 1 base short and J 6 bases short, with 12 bases between. This CDR3 has 15 amino acids. Germline V gene data show CDR1 as SGHTA and CDR2 as FQGNSA. This CDR3 reads CASSLEARVAGELFF. Written as DNA, the CDR3 is TGTGCCAGCAGCTTAGAGGCCAGGGTGGCCGGGGAGCTGTTTTTT.

This clonotype has a handful of counts. This chain links TRBV9 with TRBJ2-2; 10 nucleotides align to TRBD2. With V trimmed by 0 bases and J by 7 bases, 15 bases remained unmatched. Germline CDR1 and CDR2: SGDLS and YYNGEE. The CDR3 totals 19 residues. The CDR3: CASSVGASGGLSASGELFF. CDR3 nucleotides: TGTGCCAGCAGCGTAGGGGCTAGCGGGGGCCTCTCGGCGAGCGGGGAGCTGTTTTTT.

This clonotype was counted at least ten times. The chain is built from TRBV9 and TRBJ2-5; D uncertain. Germline CDR1 reads SGDLS; CDR2 reads YYNGEE. The CDR3 contains 15 residues. Trimming took off 4 bases at V and 2 bases at J, with 15 bases between the two ends. CDR3: CASSISQGLQETQYF. Written as DNA, the CDR3 is TGTGCCAGCAGCATTAGCCAAGGGCTACAAGAGACCCAGTACTTC.

This clonotype was seen only a few times. The chain carries TRBV5-1 and TRBJ2-6; D is unresolved. The CDR3 consists of 15 residues. Trimming removed 0 bases from V and 0 bases from J, with 4 bases in between. Germline V gene lookup returns CDR1 SGHRS and CDR2 YFSETQ. The CDR3, as DNA: TGCGCCAGCAGCTTGGACAGCTCTGGGGCCAACGTCCTGACTTTC. Protein sequence: CASSLDSSGANVLTF. Together with reference TRBV5-1 and TRBJ2-6, the CDR3 gives the full variable domain: KAGVTQTPRYLIKTRGQQVTLSCSPISGHRSVSWYQQTPGQGLQFLFEYFSETQRNKGNFPGRFSGRQFSNSRSEMNVSTLELGDSALYLCASSLDSSGANVLTFGAGSRLTVL.

This clonotype was detected many times. This chain links TRBV5-1 with TRBJ2-3, with D hard to call. CDR1 is SGHRS and CDR2 is YFSETQ in the germline V gene. V lost 4 bases and J 1 base, leaving 7 bases between the germline ends. This CDR3 has 13 residues. The CDR3 sequence is CASSEPGTDTQYF. DNA of the CDR3: TGCGCCAGCAGCGAACCAGGCACAGATACGCAGTATTTT.